Listed below are T cell receptor beta chains from one sample, sequenced in a study of CD8 T cells in Susac syndrome. TCRdb used MiXCR to reprocess the immunoSEQ multiplex PCR reads, holding one entry per CDR3 protein. The table records 130,000 or so distinct CDR3 sequences, roughly 96% of them present only once. The sequencing input was CD4+ T cells from PBMCs. Receptor source: a human donor with multiple sclerosis. Each CDR3 is given with its conserved first and last residue. The D gene is left open where the match is weak. For some rows the clone size is stated as once, few or many, or as a class when expanded; others skip it.

v_call	clone_size	d_call	j_call	cdr3_nt	cdr3_aa
TRBV4-1	.	.	TRBJ1-2	TGCGCCAGCAGCCAAGAGGCTGCCCCAACTCATGGCTACACCTTC	CASSQEAAPTHGYTF
TRBV7-9	.	TRBD1	TRBJ2-1	TGTGCCAGCAGCTGGCGGACAGGGGACCCCTACAATGAGCAGTTCTTC	CASSWRTGDPYNEQFF
TRBV6-1	.	TRBD1	TRBJ2-3	TGTGCCAGCAGCCTAGTACGGGGACAGGGGGCATCAGATACGCAGTATTTT	CASSLVRGQGASDTQYF
TRBV7-3	.	.	TRBJ1-1	TGTGCCAGCAGCTCGCACGACCGGATGATGCGGACTGAAGCTTTCTTT	CASSSHDRMMRTEAFF
TRBV20-1	once	TRBD1	TRBJ1-2	TGCAGTGCTGGACAGGGGGCGGGGTATGGCTACACCTTC	CSAGQGAGYGYTF
TRBV7-2	few	.	TRBJ2-1	TGTGCCAGCAGCCGAAAGGGGGCTAGCGGGCCCAGCTCCTACAATGAGCAGTTCTTC	CASSRKGASGPSSYNEQFF
TRBV15	.	TRBD1	TRBJ1-2	TGTGCCACCAGCATCGACAGGGGTAGGAGCTATGGCTACACCTTC	CATSIDRGRSYGYTF
TRBV2	.	TRBD2	TRBJ2-1	TGTGCCAGCAGATCGGGAGGCGCCTACAATGAGCAGTTCTTC	CASRSGGAYNEQFF
TRBV9	.	.	TRBJ1-1	TGTGCCAGCAGCGTAACCGGAGAAATGAACACTGAAGCTTTCTTT	CASSVTGEMNTEAFF
TRBV5-1	.	.	TRBJ2-5	TGCGCCAGCAGCAGGAACAGGTTAGGGCGGGAGACCCAGTACTTC	CASSRNRLGRETQYF
TRBV19	.	TRBD1	TRBJ2-2	TGTGCCAGTACCCCCAATGGACAGGGAAGGGCCGGGGAGCTGTTTTTT	CASTPNGQGRAGELFF
TRBV29-1	.	TRBD2	TRBJ2-1	TGCAGCGTAGGGGGGACTAGCGGGAGATTGTTGGATGAGCAGTTCTTC	CSVGGTSGRLLDEQFF
TRBV11-2	.	.	TRBJ2-4	TGTGCCAGCAGCCCTCGCCGAGCGATAAACATTCAGTACTTC	CASSPRRAINIQYF
TRBV5-1	once	TRBD1	TRBJ1-2	TGCGCCAGCAGCCCTTCGGGGACAGGGATGAGCTACACCTTC	CASSPSGTGMSYTF
TRBV11-1	.	.	TRBJ2-7	TGTGCCAGCAGCTTATCACAGGGCTCCCACGAGCAGTACTTC	CASSLSQGSHEQYF
TRBV7-2	.	.	TRBJ1-2	TGTGCCAGCAGCCCCATGATGGTTCGCTCTGGCTACACCTTC	CASSPMMVRSGYTF
TRBV29-1	.	TRBD1	TRBJ2-7	TGCAGCGTTGTGATGGGACAGGGGAGCTCCTACGAGCAGTACTTC	CSVVMGQGSSYEQYF
TRBV29-1	.	.	TRBJ2-5	TGCAGCGTTGAGGGACAAGGCCGAGAGACCCAGTACTTC	CSVEGQGRETQYF
TRBV24-1	.	TRBD2	TRBJ2-1	TGTGCCACCAGTGATCCAAGGACAGGACTAGCGGGAGTAAATGAGCAGTTCTTC	CATSDPRTGLAGVNEQFF
TRBV2	.	.	TRBJ2-7	TGTGCCAGCAGTGAAGAGAGGCGGGAGCAGTACTTC	CASSEERREQYF
TRBV9	.	TRBD2	TRBJ2-5	TGTGCCAGCAGCCCGCTAGCGGGGCCTCAAGAGACCCGGTACTTC	CASSPLAGPQETRYF
TRBV27	.	.	TRBJ1-6	TGTGCCAGCAGGAACGGGGGATATAATTCACCCCTCCACTTT	CASRNGGYNSPLHF
TRBV9	once	.	TRBJ2-2	TGTGCCAGCAGCCCCAAAACCACCGGGGAGCTGTTTTTT	CASSPKTTGELFF
TRBV21-1	.	.	TRBJ2-7	TGTGCCATCCCACAGGGTGAGAATAGCTCCTACGAGCAGTACTTC	CAIPQGENSSYEQYF
TRBV20-1	.	.	TRBJ2-5	TGCAGTGCTAGAGATAGGGGCAGGGCGAGGGAGACCCAGTACTTC	CSARDRGRARETQYF
TRBV6-1	.	.	TRBJ1-2	TGTGCCAGCAGGCAGGGGACCCACGATCCCTATGGCTACACCTTC	CASRQGTHDPYGYTF
TRBV6-6	.	.	TRBJ1-1	TGTGCCAGCAGTTACTTACAAGGGGAAGCTTTCTTT	CASSYLQGEAFF
TRBV4-3	.	.	TRBJ1-3	TGCGCCAGCAGCCAAGACCCGGCGGCGAGCTCTGGAAACACCATATATTTT	CASSQDPAASSGNTIYF
TRBV7-8	.	.	TRBJ2-5	TGTGCCAGCAGTCGCGAGACCCAGTACTTC	CASSRETQYF
TRBV27	.	.	TRBJ1-2	TGTGCCAGCCCCAATTCGACAGCTAACTATGGCTACACCTTC	CASPNSTANYGYTF